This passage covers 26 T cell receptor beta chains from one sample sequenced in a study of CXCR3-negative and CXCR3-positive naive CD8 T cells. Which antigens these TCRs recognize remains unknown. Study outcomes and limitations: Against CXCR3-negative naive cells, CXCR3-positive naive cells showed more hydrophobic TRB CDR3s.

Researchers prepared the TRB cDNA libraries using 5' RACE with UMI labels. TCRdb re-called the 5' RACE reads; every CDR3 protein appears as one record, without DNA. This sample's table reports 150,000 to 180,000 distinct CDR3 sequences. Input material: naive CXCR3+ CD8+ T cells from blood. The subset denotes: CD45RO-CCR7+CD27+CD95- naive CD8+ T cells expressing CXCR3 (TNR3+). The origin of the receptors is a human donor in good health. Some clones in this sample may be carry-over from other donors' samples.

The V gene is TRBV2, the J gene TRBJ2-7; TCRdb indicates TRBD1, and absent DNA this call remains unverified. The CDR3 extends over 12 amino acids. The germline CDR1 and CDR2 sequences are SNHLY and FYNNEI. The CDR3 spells CASRTGWYEQYF. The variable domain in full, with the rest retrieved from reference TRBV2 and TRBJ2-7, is EPEVTQTPSHQVTQMGQEVILRCVPISNHLYFYWYRQILGQKVEFLVSFYNNEISEKSEIFDDQFSVERPDGSNFTLKIRSTKLEDSAMYFCASRTGWYEQYFGPGTRLTVT.

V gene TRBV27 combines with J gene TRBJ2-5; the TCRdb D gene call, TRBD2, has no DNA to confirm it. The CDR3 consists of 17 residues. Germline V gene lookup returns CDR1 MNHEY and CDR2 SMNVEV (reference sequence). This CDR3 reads CASSLRSGDFTQETQYF.

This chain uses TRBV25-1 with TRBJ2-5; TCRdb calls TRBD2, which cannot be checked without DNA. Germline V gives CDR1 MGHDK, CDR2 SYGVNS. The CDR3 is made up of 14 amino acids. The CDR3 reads CASSEWEGPETQYF.

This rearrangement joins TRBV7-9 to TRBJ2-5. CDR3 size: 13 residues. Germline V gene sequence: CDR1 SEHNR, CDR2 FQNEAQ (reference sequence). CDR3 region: CASSLATQETQYF.

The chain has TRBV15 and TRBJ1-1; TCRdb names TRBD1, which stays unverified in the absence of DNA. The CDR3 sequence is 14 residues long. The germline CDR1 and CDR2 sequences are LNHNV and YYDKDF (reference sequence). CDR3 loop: CATSIYRVGTEAFF. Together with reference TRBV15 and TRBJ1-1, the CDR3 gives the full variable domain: DAMVIQNPRYQVTQFGKPVTLSCSQTLNHNVMYWYQQKSSQAPKLLFHYYDKDFNNEADTPDNFQSRRPNTSFCFLDIRSPGLGDTAMYLCATSIYRVGTEAFFGQGTRLTVV.

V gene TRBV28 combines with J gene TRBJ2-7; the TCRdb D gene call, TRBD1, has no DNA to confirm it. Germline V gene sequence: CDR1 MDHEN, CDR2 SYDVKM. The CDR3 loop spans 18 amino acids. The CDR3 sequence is CASSPGQPLSLLSYEQYF. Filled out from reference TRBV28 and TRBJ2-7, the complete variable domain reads DVKVTQSSRYLVKRTGEKVFLECVQDMDHENMFWYRQDPGLGLRLIYFSYDVKMKEKGDIPEGYSVSREKKERFSLILESASTNQTSMYLCASSPGQPLSLLSYEQYFGPGTRLTVT.

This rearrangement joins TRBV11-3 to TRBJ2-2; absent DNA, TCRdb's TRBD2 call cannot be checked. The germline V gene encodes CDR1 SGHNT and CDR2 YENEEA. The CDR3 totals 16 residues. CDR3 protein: CASSTVAGVNTGELFF.

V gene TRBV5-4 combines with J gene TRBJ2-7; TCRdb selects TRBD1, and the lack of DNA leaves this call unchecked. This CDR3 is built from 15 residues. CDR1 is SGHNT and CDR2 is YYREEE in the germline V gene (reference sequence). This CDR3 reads CASSVPGLGSYEQYF. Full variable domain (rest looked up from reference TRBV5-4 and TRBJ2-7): ETGVTQSPTHLIKTRGQQVTLRCSSQSGHNTVSWYQQALGQGPQFIFQYYREEENGRGNFPPRFSGLQFPNYSSELNVNALELDDSALYLCASSVPGLGSYEQYFGPGTRLTVT.

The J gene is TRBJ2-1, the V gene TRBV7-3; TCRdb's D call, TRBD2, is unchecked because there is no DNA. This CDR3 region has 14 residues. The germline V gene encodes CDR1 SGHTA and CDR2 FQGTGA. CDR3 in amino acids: CASSSSGTYNGQFF.

CDR3 amino acids: CASSTSGLAALPYEQYF. This chain joins TRBV5-1 and TRBJ2-7; the D call from TCRdb, TRBD2, cannot be confirmed without DNA. Germline V CDR1 and CDR2: SGHRS, YFSETQ. The CDR3 sequence is 17 residues long.

The CDR3: CASSYSGTDTQYF. The chain is built from TRBV6-5 and TRBJ2-3. Germline V gives CDR1 MNHEY, CDR2 SVGAGI. The CDR3 runs 13 residues.

This CDR3 reads CASSMPGQGVPGELFF. The chain employs TRBV7-3 and TRBJ2-2; TCRdb returns TRBD1, unconfirmable since there is no DNA. The CDR3 contains 16 residues. Germline V gives CDR1 SGHTA, CDR2 FQGTGA.

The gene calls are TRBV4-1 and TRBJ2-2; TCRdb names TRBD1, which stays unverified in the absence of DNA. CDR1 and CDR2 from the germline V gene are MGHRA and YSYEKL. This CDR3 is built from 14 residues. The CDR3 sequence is CASSQDPGVGELFF.

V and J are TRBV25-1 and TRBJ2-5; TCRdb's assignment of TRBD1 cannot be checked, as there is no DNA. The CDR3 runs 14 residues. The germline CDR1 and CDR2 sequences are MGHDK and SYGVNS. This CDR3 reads CASSAFRGLETQYF.

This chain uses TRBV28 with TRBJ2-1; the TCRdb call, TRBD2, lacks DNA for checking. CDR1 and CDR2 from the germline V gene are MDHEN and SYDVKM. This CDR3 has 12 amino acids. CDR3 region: CASRVAANEQFF.

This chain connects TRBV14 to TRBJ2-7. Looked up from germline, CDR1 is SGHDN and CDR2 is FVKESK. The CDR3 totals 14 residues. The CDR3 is CASSRPGRSYEQYF.

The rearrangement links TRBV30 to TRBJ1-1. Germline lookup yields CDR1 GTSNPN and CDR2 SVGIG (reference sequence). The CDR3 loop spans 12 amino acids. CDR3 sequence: CAWSVPPPEAFF.

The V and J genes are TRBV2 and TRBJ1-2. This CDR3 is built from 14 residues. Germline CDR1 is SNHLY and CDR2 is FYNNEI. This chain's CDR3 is CASRGRESNYGYTF. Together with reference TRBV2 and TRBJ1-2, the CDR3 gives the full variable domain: EPEVTQTPSHQVTQMGQEVILRCVPISNHLYFYWYRQILGQKVEFLVSFYNNEISEKSEIFDDQFSVERPDGSNFTLKIRSTKLEDSAMYFCASRGRESNYGYTFGSGTRLTVV.

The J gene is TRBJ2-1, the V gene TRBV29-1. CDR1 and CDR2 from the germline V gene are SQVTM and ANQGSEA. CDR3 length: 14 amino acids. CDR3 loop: CSVEDDSYHNEQFF.

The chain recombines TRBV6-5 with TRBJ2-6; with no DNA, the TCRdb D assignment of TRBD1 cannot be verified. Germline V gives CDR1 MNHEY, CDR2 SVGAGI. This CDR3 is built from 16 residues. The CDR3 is CATLGQGKSGANVLTF.

The chain's CDR3 is CSVESERTRYGYTF. The chain employs TRBV29-1 and TRBJ1-2. The V gene's germline CDR1 is SQVTM and CDR2 ANQGSEA. CDR3 length: 14 residues.

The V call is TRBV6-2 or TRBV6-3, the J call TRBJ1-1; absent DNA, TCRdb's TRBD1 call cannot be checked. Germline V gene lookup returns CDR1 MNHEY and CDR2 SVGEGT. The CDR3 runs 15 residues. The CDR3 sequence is CASSPLLTGNTEAFF.

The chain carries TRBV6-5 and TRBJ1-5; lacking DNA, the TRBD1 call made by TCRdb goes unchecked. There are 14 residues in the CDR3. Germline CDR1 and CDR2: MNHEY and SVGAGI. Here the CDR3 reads CASSAQGSNQPQHF.

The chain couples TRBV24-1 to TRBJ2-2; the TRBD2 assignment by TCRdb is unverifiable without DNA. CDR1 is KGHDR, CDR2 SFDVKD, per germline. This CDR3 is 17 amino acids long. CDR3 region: CATSDIGLAGGTGELFF.

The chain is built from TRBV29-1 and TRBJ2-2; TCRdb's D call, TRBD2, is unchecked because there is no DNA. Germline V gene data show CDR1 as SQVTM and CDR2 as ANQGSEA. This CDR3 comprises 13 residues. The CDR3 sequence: CSVVGLYTGELFF.

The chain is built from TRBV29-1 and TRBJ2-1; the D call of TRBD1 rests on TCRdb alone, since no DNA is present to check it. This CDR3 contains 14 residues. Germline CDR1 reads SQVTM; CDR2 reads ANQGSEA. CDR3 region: CSVEVGPGDNEQFF.